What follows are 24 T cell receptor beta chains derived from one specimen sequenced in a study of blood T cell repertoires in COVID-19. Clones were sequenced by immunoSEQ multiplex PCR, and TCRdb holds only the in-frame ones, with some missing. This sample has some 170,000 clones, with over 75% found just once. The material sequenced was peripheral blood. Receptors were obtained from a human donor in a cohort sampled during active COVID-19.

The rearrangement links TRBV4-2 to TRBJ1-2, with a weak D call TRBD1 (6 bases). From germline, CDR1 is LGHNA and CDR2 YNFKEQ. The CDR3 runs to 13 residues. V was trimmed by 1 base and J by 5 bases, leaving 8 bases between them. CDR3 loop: CASSQGQGYGYTF. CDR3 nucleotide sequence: TGTGCCAGCAGCCAAGGGCAGGGGTATGGCTACACCTTC.

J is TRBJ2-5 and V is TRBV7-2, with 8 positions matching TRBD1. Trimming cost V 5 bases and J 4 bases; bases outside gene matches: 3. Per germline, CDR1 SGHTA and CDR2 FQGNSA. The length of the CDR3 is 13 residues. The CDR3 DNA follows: TGTGCCAGCAGCGTGACAGGGGTAGAGACCCAGTACTTC. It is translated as CASSVTGVETQYF.

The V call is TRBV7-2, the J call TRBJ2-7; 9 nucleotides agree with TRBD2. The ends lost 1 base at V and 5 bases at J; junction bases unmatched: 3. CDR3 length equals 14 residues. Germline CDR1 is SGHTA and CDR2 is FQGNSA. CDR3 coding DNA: TGTGCCAGCAGCTTAGGTAGCGGGAGAGACGAGCAGTACTTC. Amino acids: CASSLGSGRDEQYF.

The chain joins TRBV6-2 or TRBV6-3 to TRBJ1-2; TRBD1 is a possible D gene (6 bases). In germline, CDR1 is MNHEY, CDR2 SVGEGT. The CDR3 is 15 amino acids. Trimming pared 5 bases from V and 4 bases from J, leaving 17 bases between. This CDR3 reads CASSPGPGGGYGYTF. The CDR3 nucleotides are TGTGCCAGCAGTCCGGGCCCGGGGGGCGGCTATGGCTACACCTTC.

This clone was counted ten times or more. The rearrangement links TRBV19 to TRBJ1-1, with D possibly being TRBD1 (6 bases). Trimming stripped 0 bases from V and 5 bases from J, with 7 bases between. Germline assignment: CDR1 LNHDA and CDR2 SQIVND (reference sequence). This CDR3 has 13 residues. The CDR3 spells CASSIEGGTEAFF. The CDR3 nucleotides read TGTGCCAGTAGTATAGAAGGGGGAACTGAAGCTTTCTTT.

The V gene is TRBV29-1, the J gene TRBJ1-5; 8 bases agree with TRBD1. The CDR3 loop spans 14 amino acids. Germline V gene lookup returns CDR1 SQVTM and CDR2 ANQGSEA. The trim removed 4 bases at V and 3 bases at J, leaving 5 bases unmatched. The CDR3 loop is CSVVDRGYNQPQHF. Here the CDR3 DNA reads TGCAGCGTTGTCGACAGGGGATACAATCAGCCCCAGCATTTT.

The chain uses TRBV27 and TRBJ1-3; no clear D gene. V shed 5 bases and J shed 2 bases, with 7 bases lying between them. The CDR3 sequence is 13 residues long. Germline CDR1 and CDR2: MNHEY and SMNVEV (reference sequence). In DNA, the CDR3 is TGTGCCAGCAGTCCCCGTACTGGAAACACCATATATTTT. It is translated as CASSPRTGNTIYF.

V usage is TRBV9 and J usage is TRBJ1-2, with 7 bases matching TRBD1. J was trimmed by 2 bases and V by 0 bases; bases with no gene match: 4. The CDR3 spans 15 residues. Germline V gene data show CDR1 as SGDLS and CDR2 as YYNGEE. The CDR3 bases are TGTGCCAGCAGCGTAGGTTCAGGGGGGAACTATGGCTACACCTTC. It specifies CASSVGSGGNYGYTF.

CDR3 region: CASSLQEGAREAFF. The CDR3, as DNA: TGCGCCAGCAGCTTACAGGAAGGGGCGCGGGAAGCTTTCTTT. The rearrangement joins TRBV5-1 to TRBJ1-1, with a tentative D call TRBD1 (5 bases). CDR3 length equals 14 residues. CDR1 and CDR2 from the germline V gene are SGHRS and YFSETQ. Trimming stripped 2 bases from V and 8 bases from J, with 16 bases between.

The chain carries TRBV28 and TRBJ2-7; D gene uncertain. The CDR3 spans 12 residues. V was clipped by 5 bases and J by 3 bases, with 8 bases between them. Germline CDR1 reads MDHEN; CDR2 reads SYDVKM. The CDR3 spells CASSASHYEQYF. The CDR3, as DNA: TGTGCCAGCAGTGCCAGTCACTACGAGCAGTACTTC.

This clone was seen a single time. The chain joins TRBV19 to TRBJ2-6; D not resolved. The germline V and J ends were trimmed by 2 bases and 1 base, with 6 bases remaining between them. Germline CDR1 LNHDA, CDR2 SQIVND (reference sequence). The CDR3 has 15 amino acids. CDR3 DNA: TGTGCCAGTAGTATAACCAGGTCTGGGGCCAACGTCCTGACTTTC. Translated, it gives CASSITRSGANVLTF.

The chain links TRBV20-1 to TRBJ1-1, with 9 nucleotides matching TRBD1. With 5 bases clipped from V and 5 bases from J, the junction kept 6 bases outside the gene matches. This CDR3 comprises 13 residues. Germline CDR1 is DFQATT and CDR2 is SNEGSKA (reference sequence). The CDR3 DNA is TGCAGTGCTGGTGGGACAGGGATAACTGAAGCTTTCTTT. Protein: CSAGGTGITEAFF.

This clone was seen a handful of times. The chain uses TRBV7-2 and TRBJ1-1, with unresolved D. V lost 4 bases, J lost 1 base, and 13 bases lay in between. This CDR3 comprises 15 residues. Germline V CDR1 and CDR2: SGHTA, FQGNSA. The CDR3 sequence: CASSSRNIQNTEAFF. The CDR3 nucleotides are TGTGCCAGCAGCTCACGAAACATACAGAACACTGAAGCTTTCTTT.

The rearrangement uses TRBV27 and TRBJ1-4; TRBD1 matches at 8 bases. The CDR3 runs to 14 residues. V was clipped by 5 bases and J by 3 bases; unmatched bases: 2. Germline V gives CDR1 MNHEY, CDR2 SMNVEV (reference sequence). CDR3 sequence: CASSNRGANEKLFF. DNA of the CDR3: TGTGCCAGCAGTAACAGGGGGGCTAATGAAAAACTGTTTTTT.

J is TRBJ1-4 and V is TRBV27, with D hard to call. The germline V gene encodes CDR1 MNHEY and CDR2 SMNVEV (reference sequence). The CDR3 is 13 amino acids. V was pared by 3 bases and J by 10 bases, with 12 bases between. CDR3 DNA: TGTGCCAGCAGTTTGATCGTTGGCGGAAAACTGTTTTTT. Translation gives CASSLIVGGKLFF.

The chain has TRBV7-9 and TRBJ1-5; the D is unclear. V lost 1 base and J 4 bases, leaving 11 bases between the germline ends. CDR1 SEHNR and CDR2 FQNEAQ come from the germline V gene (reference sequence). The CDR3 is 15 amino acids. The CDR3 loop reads CASSLGSERNQPQHF. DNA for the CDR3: TGTGCCAGCAGCTTAGGATCCGAGCGAAATCAGCCCCAGCATTTT.

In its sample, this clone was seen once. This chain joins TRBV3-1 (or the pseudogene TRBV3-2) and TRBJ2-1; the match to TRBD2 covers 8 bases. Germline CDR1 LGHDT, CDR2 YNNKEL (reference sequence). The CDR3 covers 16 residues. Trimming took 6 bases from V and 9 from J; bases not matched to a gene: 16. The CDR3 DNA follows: TGTGCCAGCAGACAACTAGCGGACCCCCACCCGGGTGAGCAGTTCTTC. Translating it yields CASRQLADPHPGEQFF.

CDR3 in amino acids: CASSFRDRDLTDTQYF. The CDR3 nucleotides are TGTGCCAGCAGCTTCCGGGACAGGGATCTCACAGATACGCAGTATTTT. The chain is built from TRBV9 and TRBJ2-3, with 9 positions matching TRBD1. The trim removed 4 bases at V and 2 bases at J, leaving 8 bases unmatched. Germline V lookup: CDR1 SGDLS, CDR2 YYNGEE. The CDR3 is 16 residues long. Using reference TRBV9 and TRBJ2-3 for the parts outside the CDR3, the full variable domain is DSGVTQTPKHLITATGQRVTLRCSPRSGDLSVYWYQQSLDQGLQFLIQYYNGEERAKGNILERFSAQQFPDLHSELNLSSLELGDSALYFCASSFRDRDLTDTQYFGPGTRLTVL.

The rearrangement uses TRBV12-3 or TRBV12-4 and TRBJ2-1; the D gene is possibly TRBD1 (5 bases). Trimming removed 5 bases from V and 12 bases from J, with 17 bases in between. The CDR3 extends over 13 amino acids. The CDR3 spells CASSEGRTLLQFF. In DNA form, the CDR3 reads TGTGCCAGCAGTGAAGGACGGACACTTTTGCAGTTCTTC.

The CDR3 DNA reads as TGTGCCAGCAGCTTAGAAGTCCCCACTAGCGGGGGGACACATACGCAGTATTTT. Translated, it gives CASSLEVPTSGGTHTQYF. The chain has TRBV11-2 and TRBJ2-3; 12 nucleotides agree with TRBD2. The germline gives CDR1 SGHAT, CDR2 FQNNGV. Trimming removed 0 bases from V and 7 bases from J; junction bases left unmatched: 11. This CDR3 has 18 amino acids.

The CDR3 is CASSQVTGGAGEKLFF. The CDR3 DNA is TGTGCCAGCAGCCAAGTGACTGGGGGCGCTGGGGAAAAACTGTTTTTT. The V call is TRBV3-1 (or the pseudogene TRBV3-2), the J call TRBJ1-4, with D possibly TRBD1 on 6 matching bases. The germline gives CDR1 LGHDT, CDR2 YNNKEL (reference sequence). The CDR3 sequence is 16 residues long. V was pared by 1 base and J by 8 bases, with 17 bases between.

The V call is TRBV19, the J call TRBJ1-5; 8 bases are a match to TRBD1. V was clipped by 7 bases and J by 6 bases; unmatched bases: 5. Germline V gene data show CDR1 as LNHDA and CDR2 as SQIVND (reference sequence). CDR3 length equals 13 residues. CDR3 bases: TGTGCCAGTACGGACAGGGTCGGTCAGCCCCAGCATTTT. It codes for CASTDRVGQPQHF.

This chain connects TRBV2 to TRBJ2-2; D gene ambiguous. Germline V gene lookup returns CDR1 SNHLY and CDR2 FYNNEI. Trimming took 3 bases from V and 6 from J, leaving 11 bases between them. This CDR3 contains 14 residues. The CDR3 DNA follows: TGTGCCAGCAGTGACCGGCCGCAGGCCGGGGAGCTGTTTTTT. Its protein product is CASSDRPQAGELFF.

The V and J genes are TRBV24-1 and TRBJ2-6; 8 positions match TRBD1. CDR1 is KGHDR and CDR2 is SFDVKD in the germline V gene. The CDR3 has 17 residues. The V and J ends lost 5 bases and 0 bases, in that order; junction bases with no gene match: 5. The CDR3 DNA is TGTGCCACCAGTGGGGGACAGGCAGTCTCTGGGGCCAACGTCCTGACTTTC. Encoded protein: CATSGGQAVSGANVLTF.